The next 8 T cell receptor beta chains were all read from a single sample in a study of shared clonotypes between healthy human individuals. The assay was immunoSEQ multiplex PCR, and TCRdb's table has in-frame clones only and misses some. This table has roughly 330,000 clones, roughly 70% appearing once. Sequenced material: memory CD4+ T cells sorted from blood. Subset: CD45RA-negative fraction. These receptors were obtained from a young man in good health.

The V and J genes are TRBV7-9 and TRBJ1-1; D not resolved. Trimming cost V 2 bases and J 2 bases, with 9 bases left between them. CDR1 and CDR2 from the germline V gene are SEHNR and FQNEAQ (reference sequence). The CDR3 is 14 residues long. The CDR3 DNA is TGTGCCAGCAGCTTAAGCGTGGTAAACACTGAAGCTTTCTTT. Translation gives CASSLSVVNTEAFF.

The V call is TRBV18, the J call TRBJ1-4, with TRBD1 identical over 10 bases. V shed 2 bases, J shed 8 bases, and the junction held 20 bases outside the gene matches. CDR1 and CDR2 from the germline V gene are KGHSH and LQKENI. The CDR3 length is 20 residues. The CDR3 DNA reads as TGTGCCAGCTCACCATTGGATAAGTCTTCCAGTGGGACAGGGGTCGAAAAACTGTTTTTT. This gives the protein CASSPLDKSSSGTGVEKLFF.

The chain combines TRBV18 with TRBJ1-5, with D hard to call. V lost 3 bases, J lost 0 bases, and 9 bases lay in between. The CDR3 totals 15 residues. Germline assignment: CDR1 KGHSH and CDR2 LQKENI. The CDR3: CASSPTPDSNQPQHF. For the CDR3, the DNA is TGTGCCAGCTCACCTACGCCAGATAGCAATCAGCCCCAGCATTTT.

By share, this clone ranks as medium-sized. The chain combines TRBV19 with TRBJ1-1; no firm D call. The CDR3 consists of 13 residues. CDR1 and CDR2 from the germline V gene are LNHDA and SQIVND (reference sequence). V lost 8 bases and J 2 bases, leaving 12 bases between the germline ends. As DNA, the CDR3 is TGTGCCAGTTGTGCCAAGCCCAACACTGAAGCTTTCTTT. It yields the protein CASCAKPNTEAFF.

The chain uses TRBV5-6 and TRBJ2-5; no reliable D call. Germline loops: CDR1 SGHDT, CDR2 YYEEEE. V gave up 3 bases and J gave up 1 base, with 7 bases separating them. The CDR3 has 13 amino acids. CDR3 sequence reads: CASSSYAQETQYF. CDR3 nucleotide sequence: TGTGCCAGCAGCTCGTATGCCCAAGAGACCCAGTACTTC. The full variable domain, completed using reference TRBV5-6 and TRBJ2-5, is DAGVTQSPTHLIKTRGQQVTLRCSPKSGHDTVSWYQQALGQGPQFIFQYYEEEERQRGNFPDRFSGHQFPNYSSELNVNALLLGDSALYLCASSSYAQETQYFGPGTRLLVL.

The CDR3 loop reads CASTGELFF. The CDR3 DNA is TGTGCCAGCACCGGGGAGCTGTTTTTT. J is TRBJ2-2 and V is TRBV6-4; D remains ambiguous. CDR3 size: 9 residues. V lost 7 bases, J lost 6 bases, and 0 bases lay in between. From germline, CDR1 is MRHNA and CDR2 SNTAGT.

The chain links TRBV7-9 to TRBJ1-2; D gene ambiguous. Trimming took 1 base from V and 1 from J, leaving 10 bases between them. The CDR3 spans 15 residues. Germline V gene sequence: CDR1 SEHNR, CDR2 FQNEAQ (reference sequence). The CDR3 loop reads CASSLVVPVNYGYTF. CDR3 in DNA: TGTGCCAGCAGCTTAGTAGTTCCTGTTAACTATGGCTACACCTTC.

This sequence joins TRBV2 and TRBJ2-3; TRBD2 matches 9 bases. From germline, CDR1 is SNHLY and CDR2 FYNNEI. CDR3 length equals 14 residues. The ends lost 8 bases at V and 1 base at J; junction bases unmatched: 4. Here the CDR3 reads CASCSGRGTDTQYF. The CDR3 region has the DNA TGTGCCAGCTGTAGCGGGAGAGGCACAGATACGCAGTATTTT.